The next 26 T cell receptor beta chains were all read from a single sample in a study of cytotoxic CD8 clonotypes in ibrutinib-treated CLL. The data were produced by immunoSEQ multiplex PCR, yet TCRdb's version contains in-frame clones alone and is incomplete. The data hold roughly 53,000 clones, with roughly 58% observed a single time. This material consisted of PBMCs, taken at disease progression, from a patient treated with ibrutinib. The receptor source for this set is a human donor with chronic lymphocytic leukemia.

The table lists this clone with a count of one. V and J are TRBV6-6 and TRBJ2-7; maybe TRBD1 (5 bases). V was trimmed by 2 bases and J by 5 bases, leaving 13 bases between them. The CDR3 consists of 14 residues. The germline V gene has CDR1 MNHNY and CDR2 SVGAGI (reference sequence). CDR3 amino acids: CASSYTPGRDEQYF. DNA of the CDR3: TGTGCCAGCAGTTACACCCCCGGCAGGGACGAGCAGTACTTC.

V is TRBV30 and J is TRBJ1-2; D perhaps matches TRBD1 (5 bases). Germline CDR1 and CDR2: GTSNPN and SVGIG (reference sequence). V was clipped by 5 bases and J by 2 bases, with 15 bases between them. The CDR3 loop spans 14 amino acids. DNA for the CDR3: TGTGCCTGGTACGAACCGGAGGGGAACTATGGCTACACCTTC. Translating it yields CAWYEPEGNYGYTF.

V and J are TRBV5-5 and TRBJ2-7; possible D gene TRBD1, 6 bases. V shed 2 bases and J shed 2 bases, with 17 bases lying between them. Germline CDR1 and CDR2: SGHKS and YYEKEE (reference sequence). The CDR3 spans 16 residues. The CDR3: CASSFARGPQTYEQYF. CDR3 DNA: TGTGCCAGCAGCTTCGCCAGGGGACCCCAAACCTACGAGCAGTACTTC.

This clone has only one observation. The J gene is TRBJ1-2, the V gene TRBV6-5, with D uncertain. Germline V gene data show CDR1 as MNHEY and CDR2 as SVGAGI. The CDR3 extends over 14 amino acids. V lost 0 bases and J lost 8, with 13 bases in between. The CDR3 DNA sequence: TGTGCCAGCAGTTACTCGACCCCCGTAGGGGGCTACACCTTC. Protein: CASSYSTPVGGYTF.

This chain links TRBV7-2 with TRBJ2-3; D gene ambiguous. Germline V gene lookup returns CDR1 SGHTA and CDR2 FQGNSA. V was trimmed by 6 bases and J by 0 bases, leaving 13 bases between them. The CDR3 runs 15 residues. For the CDR3, the DNA is TGTGCCAGCAGTTCCTTCACAGCGAGCACAGATACGCAGTATTTT. Amino acids: CASSSFTASTDTQYF.

The CDR3 sequence: CASSLDGQGLYGELFF. As DNA, the CDR3 is TGCGCCAGCAGCTTGGATGGACAGGGGCTTTACGGGGAGCTGTTTTTT. The rearrangement uses TRBV5-1 and TRBJ2-2; the match to TRBD1 covers 9 bases. J gave up 7 bases and V 0 bases, and 7 bases lay outside the gene matches. Germline V CDR1 and CDR2: SGHRS, YFSETQ. CDR3 length equals 16 residues. Together with reference TRBV5-1 and TRBJ2-2, the CDR3 gives the full variable domain: KAGVTQTPRYLIKTRGQQVTLSCSPISGHRSVSWYQQTPGQGLQFLFEYFSETQRNKGNFPGRFSGRQFSNSRSEMNVSTLELGDSALYLCASSLDGQGLYGELFFGEGSRLTVL.

The J gene is TRBJ1-2, the V gene TRBV11-2, with TRBD1 as a possible D gene (5 bases). Germline CDR1 reads SGHAT; CDR2 reads FQNNGV. This CDR3 region has 14 residues. The V end lost 1 base, the J end lost 3 bases, and 9 bases lay between the germline ends. The DNA for the CDR3 is TGTGCCAGCAGCTTAGGCCAGGGATACTATGGCTACACCTTC. It specifies CASSLGQGYYGYTF.

This clone was seen repeatedly, ten times or more. The chain carries TRBV18 and TRBJ2-3; D ambiguous. Trimming cost V 3 bases and J 2 bases, with 0 bases left between them. CDR3 size: 11 residues. Per the germline V gene, CDR1 is KGHSH and CDR2 is LQKENI. CDR3 bases: TGTGCCAGCTCACCCACAGATACGCAGTATTTT. Protein product: CASSPTDTQYF. Full variable domain (missing parts from reference TRBV18 and TRBJ2-3): NAGVMQNPRHLVRRRGQEARLRCSPMKGHSHVYWYRQLPEEGLKFMVYLQKENIIDESGMPKERFSAEFPKEGPSILRIQQVVRGDSAAYFCASSPTDTQYFGPGTRLTVL.

This clone was seen more than once but under ten times. The rearrangement links TRBV6-5 to TRBJ1-6; TRBD1 matches at 7 bases. Germline values: CDR1 MNHEY, CDR2 SVGAGI. Germline trimming cut 5 bases from V and 7 bases from J; bases unmatched to any gene: 5. The CDR3 is 14 amino acids. In DNA form, the CDR3 reads TGTGCCAGCAGTGCCGGGACAGAGAATTCACCCCTCCACTTT. Translating gives CASSAGTENSPLHF.

The rearrangement joins TRBV4-2 to TRBJ2-6, with a weak D call TRBD1 (6 bases). The CDR3 totals 17 residues. In germline, CDR1 is LGHNA, CDR2 YNFKEQ. V was trimmed by 5 bases and J by 0 bases, leaving 14 bases between them. CDR3 bases: TGTGCCAGCAGCTTTGACAGGTCCCGCTCTGGGGCCAACGTCCTGACTTTC. It yields the protein CASSFDRSRSGANVLTF.

The sample holds a few counts of this clone. The CDR3 loop reads CAWSLGNTIYF. As DNA, the CDR3 is TGTGCCTGGTCCTTGGGAAACACCATATATTTT. This sequence joins TRBV30 and TRBJ1-3; D uncertain. V dropped 5 bases and J dropped 4 bases, with 6 bases sitting between them. This CDR3 contains 11 residues. Germline V gives CDR1 GTSNPN, CDR2 SVGIG (reference sequence).

V usage is TRBV15 and J usage is TRBJ2-3, with a weak D call TRBD2 (6 bases). Trimming left V 1 base short and J 3 bases short, with 11 bases between. The CDR3 has 15 amino acids. CDR1 is LNHNV, CDR2 YYDKDF, per germline (reference sequence). The CDR3 sequence: CATSRGGVWTDTQYF. The CDR3 DNA sequence: TGTGCCACCAGCAGAGGGGGGGTATGGACAGATACGCAGTATTTT.

This clone was seen a handful of times. This chain links TRBV5-3 with TRBJ1-5; possibly TRBD1 for D (5 bases). TRBV5-3 is an ORF; its function is uncertain. The CDR3 runs 16 residues. V lost 4 bases and J 1 base, leaving 15 bases between the germline ends. CDR3 coding DNA: TGTGCCAGAAGCCCAAGAGACAGCCGAAGCAATCAGCCCCAGCATTTT. It translates to CARSPRDSRSNQPQHF.

This chain connects TRBV5-4 to TRBJ1-1, with D maybe TRBD1 (6 bases). Trimming removed 10 bases at V and 5 bases at J, with 18 bases between. Germline lookup yields CDR1 SGHNT and CDR2 YYREEE (reference sequence). The CDR3 spans 13 residues. CDR3 region: CAVLYGGRTEAFF. CDR3 DNA sequence: TGTGCCGTGTTGTATGGGGGGCGGACTGAAGCTTTCTTT.

The chain is built from TRBV30 and TRBJ1-1, with D unclear. The CDR3 covers 13 residues. From germline, CDR1 is GTSNPN and CDR2 SVGIG (reference sequence). Deletions cut 8 bases from V and 1 base from J, with 14 bases between. Written as DNA, the CDR3 is TGTGCCCTAACCGGGCGAAGGAACACTGAAGCTTTCTTT. Its protein is CALTGRRNTEAFF.

This rearrangement joins TRBV12-5 to TRBJ2-7, with D maybe TRBD2 (6 bases). The germline gives CDR1 LGHNT, CDR2 FRNRAP. Trimming took 5 bases from V and 4 from J, leaving 24 bases between them. This CDR3 spans 17 amino acids. Here the CDR3 reads CASGPLGSRENDYEQYF. CDR3 in DNA: TGTGCTAGTGGTCCATTAGGTAGTCGGGAGAATGATTACGAGCAGTACTTC.

The chain recombines TRBV9 with TRBJ2-4; D possibly corresponds to TRBD1 (8 bases). V gave up 0 bases and J gave up 7 bases, with 20 bases separating them. The CDR3 is 17 residues long. CDR1 SGDLS and CDR2 YYNGEE come from the germline V gene. The CDR3 coding sequence is TGTGCCAGCAGCGTAGGAGGGGGAGGGACAGGATATAACATTCAGTACTTC. Translated, it gives CASSVGGGGTGYNIQYF.

This clone has more than one count but fewer than ten. The V and J genes are TRBV2 and TRBJ2-7; D may be TRBD2 (6 bases). Looked up from germline, CDR1 is SNHLY and CDR2 is FYNNEI. CDR3 length: 13 amino acids. Trimming removed 6 bases from V and 7 bases from J, with 16 bases in between. The CDR3: CASRDSGVREQYF. The CDR3 DNA is TGTGCCAGCAGAGACTCGGGGGTGAGAGAGCAGTACTTC.

This clone came up a few times. The rearrangement links TRBV11-3 to TRBJ2-1; 9 nucleotides line up with TRBD2. V lost 1 base to trimming and J lost 5 bases; unmatched junction nucleotides: 3. The CDR3 is made up of 15 amino acids. Per germline, CDR1 SGHNT and CDR2 YENEEA. The CDR3 is CASSLGLAGNNEQFF. The CDR3 DNA sequence: TGTGCCAGCAGCTTAGGCCTAGCGGGGAACAATGAGCAGTTCTTC.

The rearrangement links TRBV28 to TRBJ1-1, with 9 bases aligning to TRBD1. Germline-derived CDR1 and CDR2 are MDHEN and SYDVKM. There are 15 residues in the CDR3. V lost 2 bases to trimming and J lost 6 bases; unmatched junction nucleotides: 7. This CDR3 reads CASSLGDRVIAEAFF. DNA of the CDR3: TGTGCCAGCAGTTTAGGGGACAGGGTGATTGCTGAAGCTTTCTTT.

The rearrangement uses TRBV6-1 and TRBJ1-6, with D perhaps matching TRBD1 (6 bases). V was clipped by 6 bases and J by 14 bases, with 20 bases between them. Germline CDR1 is MNHNS and CDR2 is SASEGT. The CDR3 extends over 14 amino acids. The CDR3 region is CASSGDRHLQALHF. CDR3 sequence (DNA): TGTGCCAGCAGCGGAGACAGGCACCTCCAGGCCCTCCACTTT.

This clone was seen a single time. V usage is TRBV4-2 and J usage is TRBJ1-2; 9 bases align to TRBD1. Per the germline V gene, CDR1 is LGHNA and CDR2 is YNFKEQ. V dropped 1 base and J dropped 7; count of bases not matched to a gene: 7. The CDR3 is made up of 15 amino acids. The CDR3 sequence is CASSQVPGQGFGYTF. The CDR3 bases are TGTGCCAGCAGCCAAGTCCCGGGACAGGGCTTTGGCTACACCTTC.

The rearrangement uses TRBV28 and TRBJ2-3; 7 nucleotides align to TRBD1. Germline lookup yields CDR1 MDHEN and CDR2 SYDVKM. V shed 6 bases and J 1 base; nucleotides not matched to a gene: 16. CDR3 length: 18 residues. In DNA, the CDR3 is TGTGCCAGCAGCTATACAGGGGTTGTTGGGCTAGGCACAGATACGCAGTATTTT. It specifies CASSYTGVVGLGTDTQYF.

The rearrangement joins TRBV5-8 to TRBJ1-2; D is unresolved. Germline-derived CDR1 and CDR2 are SGHTS and YDEGEE. There are 14 residues in the CDR3. The V and J ends lost 5 bases and 0 bases respectively, with 11 bases between them. The CDR3 DNA reads TGTGCCAGCAGTAAAAGATCAGCTAACTATGGCTACACCTTC. The encoded protein is CASSKRSANYGYTF. The full variable domain, with the rest looked up from reference TRBV5-8 and TRBJ1-2, is EAGVTQSPTHLIKTRGQQATLRCSPISGHTSVYWYQQALGLGLQFLLWYDEGEERNRGNFPPRFSGRQFPNYSSELNVNALELEDSALYLCASSKRSANYGYTFGSGTRLTVV.

This chain uses TRBV6-6 with TRBJ2-5; D may be TRBD1 or TRBD2 (6 bases each). V lost 2 bases and J 4 bases, leaving 8 bases between the germline ends. The CDR3 loop spans 13 amino acids. Germline V gene data show CDR1 as MNHNY and CDR2 as SVGAGI (reference sequence). The CDR3 protein is CASSYGGLETQYF. The CDR3 coding sequence is TGTGCCAGCAGTTACGGGGGGCTAGAGACCCAGTACTTC.

The gene calls are TRBV18 and TRBJ1-5; D uncertain. The CDR3 contains 13 residues. Trimming pared 5 bases from V and 4 bases from J, leaving 9 bases between. The germline V gene encodes CDR1 KGHSH and CDR2 LQKENI. CDR3 nucleotides: TGTGCCAGCTCAGTCGGAACGAATCAGCCCCAGCATTTT. Translation gives CASSVGTNQPQHF.